The 26 T cell receptor beta chains presented below share a single source sample, sequenced in a study of OX40 agonist ivuxolimab in advanced cancers. Sequenced by immunoSEQ multiplex PCR; TCRdb stores in-frame clones only, minus some. Of about 64,000 clones in the sample, around 83% are singletons; the top ten hold roughly 5.2%. The sample was CD4+ or CD8+ T cells sorted from blood, taken in a trial of the OX40 agonist ivuxolimab. These receptors were collected from an adult with an advanced solid tumor such as melanoma, head and neck, liver or kidney cancer.

V usage is TRBV18 and J usage is TRBJ1-4; 10 positions match TRBD1. V dropped 6 bases and J dropped 11; count of bases not matched to a gene: 12. Germline V gene lookup returns CDR1 KGHSH and CDR2 LQKENI. The CDR3 has 15 amino acids. CDR3 in amino acids: CASSPRDRGHSKLFF. The CDR3 nucleotides read TGTGCCAGCTCCCCGCGGGACAGGGGCCATTCGAAACTGTTTTTT.

The chain combines TRBV27 with TRBJ1-3, with TRBD1 matching over 7 bases. Losses at the gene ends were 5 bases for V and 9 bases for J; bases not matched to a gene: 10. CDR1 MNHEY and CDR2 SMNVEV come from the germline V gene (reference sequence). The CDR3 extends over 14 amino acids. The CDR3 loop is CASSPQGLGSTIYF. In DNA, the CDR3 is TGTGCCAGCAGTCCACAGGGGCTTGGTTCCACCATATATTTT.

The CDR3 region is CASSPQGQDQPQHF. Written as DNA, the CDR3 is TGTGCCAGCAGCCCACAGGGGCAGGATCAGCCCCAGCATTTT. The V call is TRBV9, the J call TRBJ1-5; TRBD1 matches at 7 bases. After removal of 4 bases from V and 5 bases from J, the junction contained 6 bases not matched to a gene. Germline assignment: CDR1 SGDLS and CDR2 YYNGEE. The CDR3 contains 14 residues.

The V gene is TRBV6-6, the J gene TRBJ1-2; no clear D gene. The CDR3 has 14 amino acids. The V gene's germline CDR1 is MNHNY and CDR2 SVGAGI (reference sequence). V shed 3 bases and J shed 2 bases, with 10 bases lying between them. The DNA of the CDR3 is TGTGCCAGCAGTTATACCGGACGGAACTATGGCTACACCTTC. This translates into CASSYTGRNYGYTF.

This chain joins TRBV9 and TRBJ2-1; D possibly corresponds to TRBD2 (6 bases). Per the germline V gene, CDR1 is SGDLS and CDR2 is YYNGEE. V lost 2 bases and J 8 bases, leaving 23 bases between the germline ends. There are 17 residues in the CDR3. The CDR3 bases are TGTGCCAGCAGCGTGAATCGAGGACTAATGACCCTCCATGAGCAGTTCTTC. It specifies CASSVNRGLMTLHEQFF. Full variable domain (missing parts from reference TRBV9 and TRBJ2-1): DSGVTQTPKHLITATGQRVTLRCSPRSGDLSVYWYQQSLDQGLQFLIQYYNGEERAKGNILERFSAQQFPDLHSELNLSSLELGDSALYFCASSVNRGLMTLHEQFFGPGTRLTVL.

The V call is TRBV15, the J call TRBJ2-2; 8 positions agree with TRBD2. The germline gives CDR1 LNHNV, CDR2 YYDKDF (reference sequence). The length of the CDR3 is 18 residues. After removal of 0 bases from V and 5 bases from J, the junction contained 11 bases not matched to a gene. CDR3 nucleotide sequence: TGTGCCACCAGCAGAGATCTTGGAGCGGGAGAGGGTACCGGGGAGCTGTTTTTT. This encodes CATSRDLGAGEGTGELFF.

The CDR3, as DNA: TGCGCCAGCAGCCAAGGACAGGGAATTAATTCGGGGACTGAAGCTTTCTTT. Amino acids: CASSQGQGINSGTEAFF. This rearrangement joins TRBV4-1 to TRBJ1-1, with 7 bases identical to TRBD1. V shed 1 base and J 5 bases; nucleotides not matched to a gene: 13. In germline, CDR1 is MGHRA, CDR2 YSYEKL. This CDR3 is 17 amino acids long.

The V gene is TRBV11-3, the J gene TRBJ1-6; D gene uncertain. This CDR3 is 13 amino acids long. V was cut by 5 bases and J by 8 bases, with 10 bases left in between. Germline CDR1 SGHNT, CDR2 YENEEA. The CDR3 protein is CASSLGPYSPLHF. CDR3 nucleotides: TGTGCCAGCAGCCTTGGGCCTTATTCACCCCTCCACTTT. Looking up the rest from reference TRBV11-3 and TRBJ1-6 gives the full variable domain: EAGVVQSPRYKIIEKKQPVAFWCNPISGHNTLYWYLQNLGQGPELLIRYENEEAVDDSQLPKDRFSAERLKGVDSTLKIQPAELGDSAVYLCASSLGPYSPLHFGNGTRLTVT.

V and J are TRBV5-1 and TRBJ2-7; a possible D gene is TRBD1 (6 bases). CDR1 and CDR2 (germline): SGHRS, YFSETQ. The CDR3 covers 15 residues. V dropped 0 bases and J dropped 1 base, with 11 bases sitting between them. The CDR3 here is CASSLVTGPSYEQYF. As DNA, the CDR3 is TGCGCCAGCAGCTTGGTCACAGGGCCTTCCTACGAGCAGTACTTC.

The chain employs TRBV5-8 and TRBJ2-1; the match to TRBD2 covers 13 bases. CDR1 is SGHTS, CDR2 YDEGEE, per germline. With V trimmed by 3 bases and J by 11 bases, 11 bases remained unmatched. This CDR3 is built from 16 residues. CDR3 sequence: CASSSRLAGGNIKQFF. Here the CDR3 DNA reads TGTGCCAGCAGCTCGAGACTAGCGGGAGGTAACATAAAGCAGTTCTTC.

In its sample, this clone was seen once. The genes are TRBV11-2 and TRBJ2-1, with D possibly TRBD2 on 6 matching bases. Germline lookup yields CDR1 SGHAT and CDR2 FQNNGV. This CDR3 has 12 residues. The germline V and J ends were trimmed by 1 base and 8 bases, with 6 bases remaining between them. The CDR3 region is CASSLGGDEQFF. The CDR3 DNA is TGTGCCAGCAGCTTAGGGGGGGATGAGCAGTTCTTC.

The rearrangement uses TRBV4-3 and TRBJ2-5, with 7 bases fitting TRBD2. The germline CDR1 and CDR2 sequences are LGHNA and YSLEER. The CDR3 loop spans 16 amino acids. The junction had 17 bases not matched to a gene; V was cut back by 2 bases and J by 11 bases. For the CDR3, the DNA is TGCGCCAGCAGCCAATCTCTCCCGGGAGGCCCTCAAGAGCAGTACTTC. Residues: CASSQSLPGGPQEQYF.

The V and J genes are TRBV6-1 and TRBJ1-3; D gene ambiguous. CDR3 length: 14 amino acids. Germline lookup yields CDR1 MNHNS and CDR2 SASEGT. Trimming stripped 6 bases from V and 0 bases from J, with 9 bases between. The CDR3 here is CASSDVGSGNTIYF. The CDR3 DNA sequence: TGTGCCAGCAGCGACGTGGGCTCTGGAAACACCATATATTTT.

This chain's CDR3 is CASSFSGRRDTGELFF. The CDR3 nucleotides read TGTGCCAGCAGCTTTAGCGGGAGGCGCGACACCGGGGAGCTGTTTTTT. V and J are TRBV13 and TRBJ2-2, with TRBD2 matching 10 bases. Germline CDR1 is PRHDT and CDR2 is FYEKMQ (reference sequence). The CDR3 loop spans 16 amino acids. V was clipped by 3 bases and J by 3 bases; unmatched bases: 4.

The chain combines TRBV9 with TRBJ2-3, with 10 bases fitting TRBD2. The germline V gene encodes CDR1 SGDLS and CDR2 YYNGEE. Trimming cost V 4 bases and J 2 bases; bases outside gene matches: 7. The CDR3 runs 16 residues. The chain's CDR3 is CASSRLSGGSTDTQYF. The CDR3 DNA follows: TGTGCCAGCAGCCGCCTTAGCGGGGGGTCCACAGATACGCAGTATTTT.

The CDR3 sequence: CSARGEGDYGYTF. The CDR3 DNA reads as TGCAGCGCCCGCGGGGAGGGAGACTATGGCTACACCTTC. The chain is built from TRBV29-1 and TRBJ1-2, with D unresolved. CDR3 size: 13 residues. Germline V CDR1 and CDR2: SQVTM, ANQGSEA. The V and J ends lost 7 bases and 3 bases respectively, with 15 bases between them.

This clone showed up just a few times. The chain carries TRBV19 and TRBJ1-1; weak D call: TRBD1 (5 bases). This CDR3 is 15 amino acids long. Germline V gives CDR1 LNHDA, CDR2 SQIVND (reference sequence). Deletions cut 6 bases from V and 4 bases from J, with 18 bases between. This CDR3 reads CASSQRSGSGTEAFF. The CDR3 DNA is TGTGCCAGTAGCCAGAGGTCAGGGAGCGGCACTGAAGCTTTCTTT.

This clone was counted between two and nine times. CDR3 nucleotide sequence: TGTGCCAGAACCGGGACTAGCGGAACCGGGGAGCTGTTTTTT. Its translation is CARTGTSGTGELFF. This chain connects TRBV7-9 to TRBJ2-2; TRBD2 matches at 11 bases. Germline V gene data show CDR1 as SEHNR and CDR2 as FQNEAQ (reference sequence). CDR3 length: 14 residues. J gave up 5 bases and V 9 bases, and 5 bases lay outside the gene matches.

The rearrangement uses TRBV30 and TRBJ2-7; 9 nucleotides agree with TRBD1. Germline V CDR1 and CDR2: GTSNPN, SVGIG (reference sequence). V was clipped by 3 bases and J by 1 base; unmatched bases: 4. The CDR3 runs to 14 residues. CDR3 nucleotide sequence: TGTGCCTGGAGCAAGGGACAGGGATCCTACGAGCAGTACTTC. Amino acids: CAWSKGQGSYEQYF.

V is TRBV4-1 and J is TRBJ2-7, with 8 positions matching TRBD1. The ends lost 6 bases at V and 5 bases at J; junction bases unmatched: 6. CDR1 is MGHRA, CDR2 YSYEKL, per germline. The CDR3 contains 13 residues. The CDR3 DNA follows: TGCGCCAGCAGTTTCGACAGGGGTAACGAGCAGTACTTC. Its protein product is CASSFDRGNEQYF.

This chain connects TRBV28 to TRBJ1-2, with D hard to call. The CDR3 totals 13 residues. Trimming left V 4 bases short and J 1 base short, with 7 bases between. Germline CDR1 reads MDHEN; CDR2 reads SYDVKM. For the CDR3, the DNA is TGTGCCAGCAGTTCCGGGATTAACTATGGCTACACCTTC. It translates to CASSSGINYGYTF.

Details on this clone: The junction differs from germline at one of its ends, possibly a read error. The chain joins TRBV7-7 to TRBJ2-2, with D perhaps matching TRBD2 (6 bases). The CDR3 consists of 15 residues. Germline CDR1 reads SSHAT; CDR2 reads FNYEAQ (reference sequence). The CDR3 bases are TGTGCTAGCAGCTTACCGGGAGTGGGCACCGGGGAGCTGTTTTTT. Protein product: CASSLPGVGTGELFF.

The chain combines TRBV6-6 with TRBJ2-7, with TRBD2 matching over 8 bases. The germline V gene encodes CDR1 MNHNY and CDR2 SVGAGI (reference sequence). The V segment lost 6 bases and the J segment 3 bases; nucleotides outside the gene matches: 7. The CDR3 spans 14 residues. For the CDR3, the DNA is TGTGCCAGCAGCCCGGGGGGGGTCCACTACGAGCAGTACTTC. This translates into CASSPGGVHYEQYF.

V gene TRBV4-2 combines with J gene TRBJ2-1, with 12 bases identical to TRBD1. CDR3 length: 16 residues. The V segment lost 1 base and the J segment 6 bases; nucleotides outside the gene matches: 4. Germline CDR1 LGHNA, CDR2 YNFKEQ. The CDR3 loop is CASSQARGQGANEQFF. CDR3 DNA: TGTGCCAGCAGCCAAGCGAGGGGACAGGGGGCCAATGAGCAGTTCTTC.

In this sample, this clone turned up once. The chain combines TRBV18 with TRBJ2-1; D is possibly TRBD1 (6 bases). Germline loops: CDR1 KGHSH, CDR2 LQKENI. This CDR3 is built from 16 residues. V dropped 3 bases and J dropped 5 bases, with 17 bases sitting between them. The CDR3 nucleotides read TGTGCCAGCTCACCTAACCGGGACACCAAGGACAATGAGCAGTTCTTC. Translation gives CASSPNRDTKDNEQFF.

The chain joins TRBV6-5 to TRBJ2-1; 8 bases align to TRBD2. J lost 6 bases, V lost 2 bases, and 6 bases had no gene match. Per the germline V gene, CDR1 is MNHEY and CDR2 is SVGAGI. There are 15 residues in the CDR3. The CDR3 loop is CASSYSGRGANEQFF. For the CDR3, the DNA is TGTGCCAGCAGTTACAGCGGGAGAGGGGCCAATGAGCAGTTCTTC.